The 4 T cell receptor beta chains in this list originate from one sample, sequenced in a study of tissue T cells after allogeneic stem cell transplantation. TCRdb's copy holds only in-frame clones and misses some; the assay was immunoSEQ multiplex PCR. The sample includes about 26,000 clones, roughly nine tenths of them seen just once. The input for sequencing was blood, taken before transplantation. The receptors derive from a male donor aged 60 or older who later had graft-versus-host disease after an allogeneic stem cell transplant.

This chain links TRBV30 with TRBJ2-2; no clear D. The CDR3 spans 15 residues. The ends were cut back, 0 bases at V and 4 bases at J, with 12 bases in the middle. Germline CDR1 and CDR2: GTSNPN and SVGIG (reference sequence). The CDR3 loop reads CAWSVMGVGTGELFF. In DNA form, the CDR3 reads TGTGCCTGGAGTGTAATGGGCGTCGGCACCGGGGAGCTGTTTTTT. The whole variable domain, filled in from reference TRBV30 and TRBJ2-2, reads SQTIHQWPATLVQPVGSPLSLECTVEGTSNPNLYWYRQAAGRGLQLLFYSVGIGQISSEVPQNLSASRPQDRQFILSSKKLLLSDSGFYLCAWSVMGVGTGELFFGEGSRLTVL.

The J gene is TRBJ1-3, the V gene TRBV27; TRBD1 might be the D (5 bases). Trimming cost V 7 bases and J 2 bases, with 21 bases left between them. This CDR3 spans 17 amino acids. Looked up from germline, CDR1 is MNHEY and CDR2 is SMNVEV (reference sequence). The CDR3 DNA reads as TGTGCCAGCAAACGTGATCCGGGGGATGCACCTGGAAACACCATATATTTT. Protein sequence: CASKRDPGDAPGNTIYF.

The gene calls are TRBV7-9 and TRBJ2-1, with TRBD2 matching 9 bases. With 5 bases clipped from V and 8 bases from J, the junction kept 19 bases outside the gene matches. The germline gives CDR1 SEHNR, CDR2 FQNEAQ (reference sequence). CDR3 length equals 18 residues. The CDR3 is CASSPIIHGLAGMDEQFF. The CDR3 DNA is TGTGCCAGCAGCCCTATTATACATGGGCTAGCGGGAATGGATGAGCAGTTCTTC.

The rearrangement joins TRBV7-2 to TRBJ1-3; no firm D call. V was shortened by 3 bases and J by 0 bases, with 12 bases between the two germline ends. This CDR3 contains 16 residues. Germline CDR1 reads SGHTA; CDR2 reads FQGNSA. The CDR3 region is CASSLSPPNSGNTIYF. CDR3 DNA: TGTGCCAGCAGCTTGAGTCCCCCTAACTCTGGAAACACCATATATTTT.